This T cell receptor beta chain was documented in a study of vaccination and CD4 T cells after COVID-19. Whole-study context: The interval from dose two to post-vaccine sampling had a median of roughly 72 days, and it ranged from 14 to 241.

As to this clonotype: The antigen is undetermined.

The V end was cut by 5 bases, the J end by 7 bases, with 8 bases between. CDR3 length: 12 residues. Germline CDR1 SGHTA, CDR2 FQGTGA. Regarding treatment: roughly 10-day PBMC culture with coronavirus spike peptide pools or control peptides (ViraFEST assay). The unexposed donor's CD4+ T cells were collected before the COVID-19 pandemic (2011-2018). Oncomine TCR Beta short-read sequencing was applied to DNA from cultured CD4+ T cells. Each CDR3 protein is one row after TCRdb ran MiXCR on the PCR reads. The sample has several thousand distinct CDR3 sequences, roughly 44% seen once. The gene calls are TRBV7-3 and TRBJ2-2; D possibly corresponds to TRBD2 (5 bases). This receptor was obtained from a human donor in good health. The material sequenced was CD4+ T cells from blood, cultured in vitro. The CDR3 region is CASSPGVGELFF. DNA of the CDR3: TGTGCCAGCAGCCCCGGGGTCGGGGAGCTGTTTTTT.